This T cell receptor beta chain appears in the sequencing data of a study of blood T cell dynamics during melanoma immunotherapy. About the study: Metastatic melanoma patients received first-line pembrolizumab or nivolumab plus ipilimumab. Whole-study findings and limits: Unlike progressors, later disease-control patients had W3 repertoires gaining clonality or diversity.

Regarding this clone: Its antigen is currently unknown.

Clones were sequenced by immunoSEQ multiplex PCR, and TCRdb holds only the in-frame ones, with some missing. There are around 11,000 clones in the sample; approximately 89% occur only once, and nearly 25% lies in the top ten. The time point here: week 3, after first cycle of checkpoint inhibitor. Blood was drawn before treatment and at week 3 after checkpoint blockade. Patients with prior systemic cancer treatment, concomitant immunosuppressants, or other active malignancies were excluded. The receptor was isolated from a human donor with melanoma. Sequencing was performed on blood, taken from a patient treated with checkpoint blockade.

The CDR3 reads CASTQGLWETQYF. CDR3 nucleotides: TGTGCCAGCACTCAGGGCCTATGGGAGACCCAGTACTTC. The gene calls are TRBV6-1 and TRBJ2-5; tentatively, D is TRBD1 (5 bases). Germline-derived CDR1 and CDR2 are MNHNS and SASEGT. V was trimmed by 7 bases and J by 5 bases, leaving 14 bases between them. CDR3 length: 13 amino acids.